This is a list of T cell receptor beta chains from one sample in a study of Graves' ophthalmopathy and Graves' hyperthyroidism. TCRdb processed the multiplex PCR reads anew with MiXCR; each CDR3 protein has one entry. The sample holds about 1.2 million distinct CDR3 sequences, about 36% seen once. The sample was peripheral blood or thyroid tissue (not recorded which). The receptors derive from an adult man with Graves' hyperthyroidism. The CDR3 runs from the conserved cysteine through the conserved F or W. D genes are given only for firm matches.

d_gene: TRBD2
v_gene: TRBV9
len: 17
CDR3aa: CASSSRSLAMVTGELFF

d_gene: TRBD1
v_gene: TRBV11-2
len: 15
CDR3aa: CASSLGGQANQPQHF

d_gene: TRBD2
v_gene: TRBV11-1
len: 15
CDR3aa: CASSLERTRNYEQYF

d_gene: NA
v_gene: TRBV19
len: 13
CDR3aa: CASSHGSYETQYF

d_gene: NA
v_gene: TRBV4-3
len: 14
CDR3aa: CASSQDRGDGKLFF

d_gene: NA
v_gene: TRBV29-1
len: 12
CDR3aa: CSVRQVDYEQYF

d_gene: NA
v_gene: TRBV28
len: 11
CDR3aa: CASRTDQAYTF

d_gene: NA
v_gene: TRBV9
len: 14
CDR3aa: CASSVDQGGTEAFF

d_gene: NA
v_gene: TRBV24-1
len: 13
CDR3aa: CATSNQTTRKLFF

d_gene: NA
v_gene: TRBV9
len: 16
CDR3aa: CASSVATGATGNTIYF

d_gene: TRBD1
v_gene: TRBV12-3/TRBV12-4
len: 14
CDR3aa: CASSRTGADQPQHF

d_gene: TRBD1
v_gene: TRBV20-1
len: 12
CDR3aa: CSARFTGGGVAF

d_gene: NA
v_gene: TRBV14
len: 18
CDR3aa: CASSQGNPLRENTGELFF

d_gene: NA
v_gene: TRBV19
len: 15
CDR3aa: CASSIFTASNQAQHF

d_gene: TRBD1
v_gene: TRBV24-1
len: 12
CDR3aa: CATSGRGKGYTF

d_gene: TRBD1
v_gene: TRBV10-3
len: 13
CDR3aa: CAIRTGTDYEQYF

d_gene: TRBD2
v_gene: TRBV12-3/TRBV12-4
len: 15
CDR3aa: CASSPFARERETQYF

d_gene: NA
v_gene: TRBV14
len: 15
CDR3aa: CASSQTGAEACEQYF

d_gene: TRBD1
v_gene: TRBV2
len: 16
CDR3aa: CASSEERQGARETQHF

d_gene: NA
v_gene: TRBV7-9
len: 13
CDR3aa: CASSLKGTSGYTF